What follows describes a single TCR beta chain. The antigen is not known. The sample belongs to a study of CD8+ T cells in alopecia areata. Turning to the study itself: Treatment of the treated patients consisted of oral tofacitinib, 5 to 10 mg twice daily. Notes on the study in general: Only one nonresponder was present, which leaves the link between baseline CD8+ expansion and response uncertain. Significant decreases in scalp clonality and expanded CD8+ clones followed tofacitinib treatment.

Germline loops: CDR1 SEHNR, CDR2 FQNEAQ (reference sequence). Trimming pared 3 bases from V and 4 bases from J, leaving 24 bases between. The length of the CDR3 is 18 residues. After isolation, RNA underwent reverse transcription to generate cDNA as the sequencing template. Method: immunoSEQ multiplex PCR; TCRdb's copy keeps in-frame clones and lacks some. The table shows fewer than 200,000 clones, with around three fifths occurring only once. Treatment in this sample: oral pan-JAK inhibitor, 5-10 mg twice daily. Those with alopecia areata gave lesional scalp punch biopsies and peripheral blood. This clonotype was obtained from a human donor with alopecia areata. The chain has TRBV7-9 and TRBJ1-2; perhaps TRBD1 as D (6 bases). The sample in question was CD8+ T cells sorted from blood, obtained at week 24, from a patient treated with tofacitinib. The CDR3 here is CASSFSSKSSRDTYGYTF. For the CDR3, the DNA is TGTGCCAGCAGCTTCTCCTCGAAATCCTCTCGGGACACCTATGGCTACACCTTC.